The 15 T cell receptor beta chains below were found in one sample sequenced in a study of CXCR3-negative and CXCR3-positive naive CD8 T cells. Researchers prepared the TRB cDNA libraries using 5' RACE with UMI labels. TCRdb re-analyzed the 5' RACE reads; it lists each CDR3 protein once, without DNA. This table lists just under 9,000 distinct CDR3 sequences. Material for sequencing was naive CXCR3- CD8+ T cells from blood. Subset defined: CD45RO-CCR7+CD27+CD95- naive CD8+ T cells lacking CXCR3 (TNR3-). The source is a human donor in good health. Some clones in this sample may be carry-over from other donors' samples.

The V and J genes are TRBV2 and TRBJ2-5. The CDR3 sequence is 15 residues long. Germline V lookup: CDR1 SNHLY, CDR2 FYNNEI. The CDR3 loop is CASSEALPYVETQYF.

The V call is TRBV3-1, the J call TRBJ2-3. The CDR3 has 12 amino acids. CDR1 and CDR2 (germline): LGHDT, YNNKEL (reference sequence). CDR3: CASSPSTDTQYF.

Frequency places this clonotype as medium-sized. The chain is built from TRBV29-1 and TRBJ1-2; TCRdb calls TRBD1, which cannot be checked without DNA. Germline V gene sequence: CDR1 SQVTM, CDR2 ANQGSEA. This CDR3 is 13 amino acids long. The CDR3 here is CSAGPGYGYGYTF.

This sequence joins TRBV29-1 and TRBJ2-5; TCRdb calls TRBD1, which cannot be checked without DNA. The CDR3 is 13 amino acids. The V gene's germline CDR1 is SQVTM and CDR2 ANQGSEA. This CDR3 reads CSVDTGGTETQYF.

This clonotype registers medium-sized by frequency. J is TRBJ2-5 and V is TRBV11-2; TCRdb's D call of TRBD2 is untestable without DNA. Germline V gene data show CDR1 as SGHAT and CDR2 as FQNNGV. The CDR3 extends over 18 amino acids. The chain's CDR3 is CASSLDRRTSGTRETQYF.

The V call is TRBV10-2, the J call TRBJ2-1; no DNA is available, so the TRBD2 call from TCRdb remains unchecked. The CDR3 has 14 amino acids. Germline assignment: CDR1 WSHSY and CDR2 SAAADI. CDR3 in amino acids: CATELAGEYNEQFF.

Measured by frequency, this clonotype is medium-sized. V and J are TRBV6-2 or TRBV6-3 and TRBJ2-1; TCRdb's assignment of TRBD2 cannot be checked, as there is no DNA. The CDR3 spans 14 residues. The germline V gene has CDR1 MNHEY and CDR2 SVGEGT. The CDR3 sequence is CASSTSGLYNEQFF.

The gene calls are TRBV29-1 and TRBJ2-3; TCRdb proposes TRBD2, but this gene call is untestable without DNA. Looked up from germline, CDR1 is SQVTM and CDR2 is ANQGSEA. This CDR3 region has 14 residues. CDR3 in amino acids: CSIEIREKSDTQYF.

This clonotype is medium-sized (0.01 to 0.1%) by frequency. The CDR3 loop is CASRDKGGSYNEQFF. The chain employs TRBV6-2 or TRBV6-3 and TRBJ2-1; TCRdb reports TRBD1, a call that lacks DNA to check it against. The CDR3 contains 15 residues. In germline, CDR1 is MNHEY, CDR2 SVGEGT.

This chain joins TRBV29-1 and TRBJ2-1; the TRBD2 assignment by TCRdb is unverifiable without DNA. This CDR3 has 20 residues. The V gene's germline CDR1 is SQVTM and CDR2 ANQGSEA. The CDR3 region is CSVEDLVGLAGGPVYNEQFF.

This clonotype is labeled medium-sized based on frequency. J is TRBJ2-7 and V is TRBV4-1; TCRdb reports TRBD1, a call that lacks DNA to check it against. Germline V gene lookup returns CDR1 MGHRA and CDR2 YSYEKL. The CDR3 has 11 amino acids. The CDR3 spells CASSQRGEQYF.

This clonotype is deemed medium-sized by its frequency. V usage is TRBV27 and J usage is TRBJ1-1; TCRdb returns TRBD1, unconfirmable since there is no DNA. Germline V CDR1 and CDR2: MNHEY, SMNVEV (reference sequence). This CDR3 is 12 amino acids long. This CDR3 is CASSADSRRAFF.

This clonotype is classed as medium-sized by frequency. The CDR3 region is CASSRTIAGEETQYF. The chain is built from TRBV4-1 and TRBJ2-5; the D call from TCRdb, TRBD2, cannot be confirmed without DNA. Germline V gene sequence: CDR1 MGHRA, CDR2 YSYEKL. CDR3 length: 15 residues.

The chain couples TRBV29-1 to TRBJ2-1; as DNA is missing, the TRBD1 call by TCRdb cannot be tested. The CDR3 loop spans 14 amino acids. CDR1 and CDR2 (germline): SQVTM, ANQGSEA. The CDR3 here is CSVEGTPTYNEQFF.

This clonotype is deemed medium-sized by its frequency. J is TRBJ2-7 and V is TRBV29-1; TCRdb picks TRBD1, but there is no DNA to check that call. The length of the CDR3 is 11 residues. CDR1 is SQVTM and CDR2 is ANQGSEA in the germline V gene. The CDR3 here is CSVEMGGEQYF.